Sequencing of this T cell receptor beta chain was carried out in a study of blood T cell repertoires in COVID-19. Sequencing was performed with immunoSEQ multiplex PCR; in TCRdb, only in-frame clones are kept and a portion is missing. The repertoire holds approximately 190,000 clones, with about 88% as singletons. The CDR3 has 13 residues. V dropped 11 bases and J dropped 0 bases, with 10 bases sitting between them. Germline V gene sequence: CDR1 ENHRY, CDR2 SYGVKD. The receptor comes from a woman in her thirties or forties who had recovered from COVID-19. This sequence joins TRBV10-3 and TRBJ1-4; D remains ambiguous. Sequencing used peripheral blood. This CDR3 reads CASRGATNEKLFF. The DNA of the CDR3 is TGTGCCTCGCGGGGTGCAACTAATGAAAAACTGTTTTTT.